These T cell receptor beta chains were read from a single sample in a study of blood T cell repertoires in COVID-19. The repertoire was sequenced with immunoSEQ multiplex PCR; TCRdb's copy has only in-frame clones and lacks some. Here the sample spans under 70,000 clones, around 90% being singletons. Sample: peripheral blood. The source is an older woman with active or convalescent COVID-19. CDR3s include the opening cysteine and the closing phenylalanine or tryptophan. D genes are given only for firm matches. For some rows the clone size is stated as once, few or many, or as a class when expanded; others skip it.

cdr3_aa: CATKGPGTTAITEAFF; cdr3_nt: TGTGCCACAAAGGGTCCGGGAACCACCGCTATCACTGAAGCTTTCTTT; j_call: TRBJ1-1; clone_size: .; v_call: TRBV28; d_call: .
cdr3_aa: CASSYENSNQPQHF; cdr3_nt: TGTGCCAGCAGTTACGAGAATAGCAATCAGCCCCAGCATTTT; j_call: TRBJ1-5; clone_size: once; v_call: TRBV6-5; d_call: .
cdr3_aa: CASSEVEGHGNQPQHF; cdr3_nt: TGTGCCAGCAGTGAAGTGGAGGGGCACGGCAATCAGCCCCAGCATTTT; j_call: TRBJ1-5; clone_size: .; v_call: TRBV6-1; d_call: .
cdr3_aa: CSASRSQGVGGYTF; cdr3_nt: TGCAGTGCTAGTCGGTCACAGGGGGTCGGTGGCTACACCTTC; j_call: TRBJ1-2; clone_size: .; v_call: TRBV20-1; d_call: TRBD1
cdr3_aa: CASSDRGNYGYTF; cdr3_nt: TGTGCCAGCAGTGACCGGGGGAACTATGGCTACACCTTC; j_call: TRBJ1-2; clone_size: .; v_call: TRBV12-3/TRBV12-4; d_call: .
cdr3_aa: CASSATGGPNTGELFF; cdr3_nt: TGCGCCAGCAGCGCCACGGGGGGACCGAACACCGGGGAGCTGTTTTTT; j_call: TRBJ2-2; clone_size: .; v_call: TRBV5-1; d_call: TRBD2
cdr3_aa: CASSPSADTQYF; cdr3_nt: TGTGCCAGCAGTCCGAGCGCAGATACGCAGTATTTT; j_call: TRBJ2-3; clone_size: .; v_call: TRBV27; d_call: .
cdr3_aa: CATAGQGSNTEAFF; cdr3_nt: TGTGCCACCGCAGGACAGGGCTCGAACACTGAAGCTTTCTTT; j_call: TRBJ1-1; clone_size: .; v_call: TRBV28; d_call: TRBD1
cdr3_aa: CASSYGRGTEAFF; cdr3_nt: TGTGCCAGCAGTTACGGCAGGGGCACTGAAGCTTTCTTT; j_call: TRBJ1-1; clone_size: .; v_call: TRBV6-5; d_call: .
cdr3_aa: CASSLAPGQETQYF; cdr3_nt: TGCGCCAGCAGCTTAGCCCCAGGGCAAGAGACCCAGTACTTC; j_call: TRBJ2-5; clone_size: .; v_call: TRBV5-1; d_call: .
cdr3_aa: CASSLEGGQGAVYEQYF; cdr3_nt: TGTGCCAGCAGCCTAGAGGGCGGACAGGGGGCTGTTTACGAGCAGTACTTC; j_call: TRBJ2-7; clone_size: .; v_call: TRBV7-6; d_call: TRBD1
cdr3_aa: CASSRGTSGNYEQFF; cdr3_nt: TGTGCCAGCAGCCGAGGGACTAGCGGGAACTACGAGCAGTTCTTC; j_call: TRBJ2-1; clone_size: .; v_call: TRBV3-1/TRBV3-2; d_call: TRBD2
cdr3_aa: CASSFSGNYGYTF; cdr3_nt: TGCGCCAGCAGCTTCTCCGGGAACTATGGCTACACCTTC; j_call: TRBJ1-2; clone_size: .; v_call: TRBV5-1; d_call: .
cdr3_aa: CASTYLDRYNSPLHF; cdr3_nt: TGTGCCAGCACCTATTTGGACAGATATAATTCACCCCTCCACTTT; j_call: TRBJ1-6; clone_size: once; v_call: TRBV28; d_call: .
cdr3_aa: CASRISGYSNQPQHF; cdr3_nt: TGTGCCAGCCGAATATCGGGGTATAGCAATCAGCCCCAGCATTTT; j_call: TRBJ1-5; clone_size: .; v_call: TRBV6-5; d_call: .
cdr3_aa: CAWKQREPTDTQYF; cdr3_nt: TGTGCCTGGAAACAGCGGGAGCCCACAGATACGCAGTATTTT; j_call: TRBJ2-3; clone_size: .; v_call: TRBV30; d_call: TRBD2
cdr3_aa: CASSSGGEQFF; cdr3_nt: TGTGCCAGCAGCTCGGGGGGTGAGCAGTTCTTC; j_call: TRBJ2-1; clone_size: .; v_call: TRBV11-3; d_call: TRBD2
cdr3_aa: CASTVVSGNTIYF; cdr3_nt: TGTGCCAGCACCGTTGTCTCTGGAAACACCATATATTTT; j_call: TRBJ1-3; clone_size: .; v_call: TRBV2; d_call: .
cdr3_aa: CAWRPGPWDQPQHF; cdr3_nt: TGTGCCTGGAGGCCAGGGCCCTGGGATCAGCCCCAGCATTTT; j_call: TRBJ1-5; clone_size: .; v_call: TRBV30; d_call: .
cdr3_aa: CASGRSGTGSYEQYF; cdr3_nt: TGTGCCAGCGGAAGGTCCGGGACAGGTTCCTACGAGCAGTACTTC; j_call: TRBJ2-7; clone_size: .; v_call: TRBV2; d_call: TRBD1
cdr3_aa: CASSSGGASISGNTIYF; cdr3_nt: TGTGCCAGCTCGAGCGGGGGGGCGTCCATCTCTGGAAACACCATATATTTT; j_call: TRBJ1-3; clone_size: .; v_call: TRBV9; d_call: .
cdr3_aa: CASSQGGMGDGELFF; cdr3_nt: TGTGCCAGTAGCCAGGGAGGGATGGGTGACGGGGAGCTGTTTTTT; j_call: TRBJ2-2; clone_size: .; v_call: TRBV28; d_call: TRBD2
cdr3_aa: CASSERRDWIYTEAFF; cdr3_nt: TGTGCCAGCAGTGAACGCAGGGACTGGATCTACACTGAAGCTTTCTTT; j_call: TRBJ1-1; clone_size: .; v_call: TRBV25-1; d_call: .
cdr3_aa: CASSDTGGTGVQPQHF; cdr3_nt: TGTGCCAGTAGCGATACCGGAGGGACAGGGGTCCAGCCCCAGCATTTT; j_call: TRBJ1-5; clone_size: once; v_call: TRBV19; d_call: TRBD1
cdr3_aa: CASSRAQEFAEAFF; cdr3_nt: TGTGCCAGCAGCCGTGCTCAAGAGTTCGCTGAAGCTTTCTTT; j_call: TRBJ1-1; clone_size: .; v_call: TRBV25-1; d_call: .
cdr3_aa: CASSVDPSGRTDTQYF; cdr3_nt: TGTGCCAGCAGCGTAGATCCTAGCGGGAGAACAGATACGCAGTATTTT; j_call: TRBJ2-3; clone_size: .; v_call: TRBV9; d_call: TRBD2
cdr3_aa: CASSVNLANEQFF; cdr3_nt: TGTGCCAGCAGCGTAAATCTAGCCAATGAGCAGTTCTTC; j_call: TRBJ2-1; clone_size: .; v_call: TRBV9; d_call: .
cdr3_aa: CASSTRGTPNQPQHF; cdr3_nt: TGCGCCAGCAGCACCCGTGGGACACCTAATCAGCCCCAGCATTTT; j_call: TRBJ1-5; clone_size: .; v_call: TRBV4-1; d_call: .
cdr3_aa: CASSQELAGSSGANVLTF; cdr3_nt: TGTGCCAGCAGCCAGGAACTAGCGGGGTCTTCTGGGGCCAACGTCCTGACTTTC; j_call: TRBJ2-6; clone_size: .; v_call: TRBV4-2; d_call: TRBD2